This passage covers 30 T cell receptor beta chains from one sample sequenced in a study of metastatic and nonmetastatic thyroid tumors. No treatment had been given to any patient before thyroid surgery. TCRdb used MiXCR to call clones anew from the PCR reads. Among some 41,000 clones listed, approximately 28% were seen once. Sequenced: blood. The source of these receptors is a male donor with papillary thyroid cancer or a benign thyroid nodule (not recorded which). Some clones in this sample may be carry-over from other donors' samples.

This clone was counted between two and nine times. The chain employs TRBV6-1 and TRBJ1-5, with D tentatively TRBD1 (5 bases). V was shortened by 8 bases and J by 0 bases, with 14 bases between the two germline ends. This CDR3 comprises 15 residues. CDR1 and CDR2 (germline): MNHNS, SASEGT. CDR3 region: CASVWTWDSNQPQHF. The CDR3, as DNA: TGTGCCAGCGTATGGACATGGGATAGCAATCAGCCCCAGCATTTT.

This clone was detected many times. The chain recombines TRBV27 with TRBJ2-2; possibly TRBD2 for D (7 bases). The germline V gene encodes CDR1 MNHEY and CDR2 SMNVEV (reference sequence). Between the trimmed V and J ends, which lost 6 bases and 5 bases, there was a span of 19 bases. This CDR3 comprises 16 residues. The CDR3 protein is CASRARGGRRTGELFF. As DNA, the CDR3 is TGTGCCAGCAGAGCGAGGGGGGGGCGGAGGACCGGGGAGCTGTTTTTT.

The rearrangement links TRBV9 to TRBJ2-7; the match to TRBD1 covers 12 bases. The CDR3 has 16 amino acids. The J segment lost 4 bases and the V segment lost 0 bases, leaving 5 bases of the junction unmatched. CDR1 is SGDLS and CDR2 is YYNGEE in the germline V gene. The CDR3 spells CASSVGGTGGQYEQYF. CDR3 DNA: TGTGCCAGCAGCGTAGGTGGGACAGGGGGCCAATACGAGCAGTACTTC.

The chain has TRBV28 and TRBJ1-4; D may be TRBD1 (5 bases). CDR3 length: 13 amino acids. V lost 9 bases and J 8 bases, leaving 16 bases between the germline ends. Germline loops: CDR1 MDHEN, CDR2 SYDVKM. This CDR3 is CASRDGQREKLFF. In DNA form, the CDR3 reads TGTGCCAGTCGGGACGGGCAAAGGGAAAAACTGTTTTTT.

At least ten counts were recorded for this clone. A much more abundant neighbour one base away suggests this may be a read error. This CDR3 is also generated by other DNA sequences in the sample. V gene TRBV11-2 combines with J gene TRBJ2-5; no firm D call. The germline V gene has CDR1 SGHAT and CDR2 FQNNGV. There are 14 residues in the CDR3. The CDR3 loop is CASSPRSRQETQYF. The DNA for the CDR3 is TGTGCCAGCAGCCCCCGCTCCCGGCAAGAGACCCAGTACTTT.

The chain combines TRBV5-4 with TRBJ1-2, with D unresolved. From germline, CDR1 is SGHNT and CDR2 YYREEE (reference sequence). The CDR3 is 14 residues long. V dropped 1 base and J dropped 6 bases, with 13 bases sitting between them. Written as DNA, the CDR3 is TGTGCCAGCAGCTTGAGGGAGAGGGCCGATGGCTACACCTTC. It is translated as CASSLRERADGYTF.

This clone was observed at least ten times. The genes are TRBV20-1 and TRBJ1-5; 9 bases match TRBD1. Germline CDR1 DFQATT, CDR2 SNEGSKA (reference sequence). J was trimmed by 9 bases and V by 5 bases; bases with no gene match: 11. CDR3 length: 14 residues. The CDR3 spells CSAGGDRGVSPQHF. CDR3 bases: TGCAGTGCTGGGGGAGACAGGGGGGTTTCGCCCCAGCATTTT.

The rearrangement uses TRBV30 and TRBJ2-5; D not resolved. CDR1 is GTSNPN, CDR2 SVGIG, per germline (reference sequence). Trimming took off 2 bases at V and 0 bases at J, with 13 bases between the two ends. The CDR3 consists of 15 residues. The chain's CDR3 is CAWSLMSSYQETQYF. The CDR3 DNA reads TGTGCCTGGAGTTTGATGTCCTCCTACCAAGAGACCCAGTACTTC.

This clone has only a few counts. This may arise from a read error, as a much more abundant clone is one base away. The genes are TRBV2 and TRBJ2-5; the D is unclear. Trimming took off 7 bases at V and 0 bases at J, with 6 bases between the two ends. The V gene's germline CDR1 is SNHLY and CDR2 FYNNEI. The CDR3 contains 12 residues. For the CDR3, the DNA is TGTGCCAGCAAGGTGTACCAAGAGACCCAGTACTTC. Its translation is CASKVYQETQYF.

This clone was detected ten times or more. The CDR3 bases are TGCAGCGTTGAAGGAACTTCCAGGGGGCTTGAGCAGTACTTC. Its translation: CSVEGTSRGLEQYF. The chain is built from TRBV29-1 and TRBJ2-7; the match to TRBD1 covers 8 bases. CDR3 length: 14 amino acids. CDR1 is SQVTM, CDR2 ANQGSEA, per germline. V gave up 1 base and J gave up 7 bases; unmatched junction bases: 9.

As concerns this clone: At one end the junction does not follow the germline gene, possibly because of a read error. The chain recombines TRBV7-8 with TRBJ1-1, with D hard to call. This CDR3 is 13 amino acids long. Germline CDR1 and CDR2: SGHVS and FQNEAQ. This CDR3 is CAISRPVETEVFF. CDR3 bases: TGTGCCATCAGCCGACCAGTGGAGACTGAAGTTTTCTTT.

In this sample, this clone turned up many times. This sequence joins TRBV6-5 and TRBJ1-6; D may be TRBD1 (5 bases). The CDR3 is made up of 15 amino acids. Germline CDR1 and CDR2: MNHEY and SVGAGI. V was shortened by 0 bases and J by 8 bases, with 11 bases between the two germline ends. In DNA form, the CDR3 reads TGTGCCAGCAGTTACTCGGTCAGGGATTATTCACCCCTCCACTTT. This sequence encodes CASSYSVRDYSPLHF.

The CDR3 region has the DNA TGTGCCATCGAGGGCGGGTACTATGGCTACACCTTC. Its protein product is CAIEGGYYGYTF. The chain has TRBV10-3 and TRBJ1-2; no definite D call. Germline V CDR1 and CDR2: ENHRY, SYGVKD. The CDR3 runs to 12 residues. V lost 8 bases to trimming and J lost 3 bases, with 10 bases between them.

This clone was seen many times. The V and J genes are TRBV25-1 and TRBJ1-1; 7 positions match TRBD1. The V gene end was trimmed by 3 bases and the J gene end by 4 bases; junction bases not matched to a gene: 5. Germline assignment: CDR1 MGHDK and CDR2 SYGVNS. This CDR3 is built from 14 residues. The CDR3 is CASSDTGAGTEAFF. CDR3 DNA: TGTGCCAGCAGTGATACAGGGGCGGGCACTGAAGCTTTCTTT.

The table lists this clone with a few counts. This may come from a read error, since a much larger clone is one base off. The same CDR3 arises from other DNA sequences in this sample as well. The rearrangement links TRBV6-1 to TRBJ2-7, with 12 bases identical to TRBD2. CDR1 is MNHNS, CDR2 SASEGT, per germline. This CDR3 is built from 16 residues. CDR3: CASSEIGLAGFYEQYF. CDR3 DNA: TGCGCCAGCAGTGAAATCGGACTAGCGGGGTTCTACGAGCAGTACTTC.

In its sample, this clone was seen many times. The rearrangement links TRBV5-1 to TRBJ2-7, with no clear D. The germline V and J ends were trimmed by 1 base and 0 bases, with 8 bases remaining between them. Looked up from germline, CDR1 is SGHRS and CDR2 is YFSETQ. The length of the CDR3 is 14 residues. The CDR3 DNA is TGCGCCAGCAGCTTGTTCTGGAGCTCCTACGAGCAGTACTTC. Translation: CASSLFWSSYEQYF.

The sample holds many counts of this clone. The CDR3 loop is CASSWGEGSRAQHF. The CDR3 DNA follows: TGTGCCAGCAGCTGGGGGGAGGGGTCGCGGGCCCAGCATTTT. V gene TRBV5-5 combines with J gene TRBJ1-5, with a possible D match to TRBD1 (5 bases). The CDR3 is 14 residues long. The germline gives CDR1 SGHKS, CDR2 YYEKEE (reference sequence). V was clipped by 3 bases and J by 11 bases, with 18 bases between them.

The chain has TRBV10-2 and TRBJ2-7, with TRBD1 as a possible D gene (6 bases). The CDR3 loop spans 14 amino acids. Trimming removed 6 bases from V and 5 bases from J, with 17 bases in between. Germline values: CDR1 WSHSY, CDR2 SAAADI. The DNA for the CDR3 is TGCGCCAGCAGCCAAAGCAGGGGTTGGGACGAGCAGTACTTC. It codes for CASSQSRGWDEQYF.

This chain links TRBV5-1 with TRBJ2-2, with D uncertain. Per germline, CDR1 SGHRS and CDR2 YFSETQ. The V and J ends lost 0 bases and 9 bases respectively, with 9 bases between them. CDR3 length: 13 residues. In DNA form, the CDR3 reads TGCGCCAGCAGCTTGGAAGGGTTCCGGGAGCTGTTTTTT. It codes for CASSLEGFRELFF.

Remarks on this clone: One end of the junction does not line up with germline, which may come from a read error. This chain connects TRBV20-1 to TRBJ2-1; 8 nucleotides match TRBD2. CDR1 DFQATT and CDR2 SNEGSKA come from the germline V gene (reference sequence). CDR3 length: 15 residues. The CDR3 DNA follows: TGCAGTGCTACCCCGGGGGGGTGGGCTGGCGATGAGCAGGTCTTC. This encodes CSATPGGWAGDEQVF.

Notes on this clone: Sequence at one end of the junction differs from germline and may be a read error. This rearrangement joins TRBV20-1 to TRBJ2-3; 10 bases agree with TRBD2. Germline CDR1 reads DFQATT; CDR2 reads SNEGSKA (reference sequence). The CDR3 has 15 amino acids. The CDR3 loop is CRASFPSGGVDSQYF. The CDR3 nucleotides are TGCAGGGCTAGTTTTCCTAGCGGGGGCGTTGATTCGCAGTACTTT.

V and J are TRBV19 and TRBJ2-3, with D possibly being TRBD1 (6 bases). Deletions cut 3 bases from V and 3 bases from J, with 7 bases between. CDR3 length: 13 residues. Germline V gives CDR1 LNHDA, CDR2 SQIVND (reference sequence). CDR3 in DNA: TGTGCCAGTAGTATTCAGGGGACAGATACGCAGTATTTT. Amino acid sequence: CASSIQGTDTQYF.

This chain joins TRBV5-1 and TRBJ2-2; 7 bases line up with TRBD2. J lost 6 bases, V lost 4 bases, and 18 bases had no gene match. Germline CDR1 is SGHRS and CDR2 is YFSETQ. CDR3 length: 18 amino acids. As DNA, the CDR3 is TGCGCCAGCAGCCCAAAGGATACAGGCGCGGGAGCCCCCGGGGAGCTGTTTTTT. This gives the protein CASSPKDTGAGAPGELFF.

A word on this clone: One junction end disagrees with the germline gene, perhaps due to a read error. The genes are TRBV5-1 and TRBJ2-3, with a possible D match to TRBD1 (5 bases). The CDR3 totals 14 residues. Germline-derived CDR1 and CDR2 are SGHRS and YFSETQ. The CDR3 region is CAISLGQAGDTQYF. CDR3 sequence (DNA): TGTGCCATCAGCTTGGGGCAGGCAGGGGATACGCAGTATTTT. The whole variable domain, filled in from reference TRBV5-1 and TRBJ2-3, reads KAGVTQTPRYLIKTRGQQVTLSCSPISGHRSVSWYQQTPGQGLQFLFEYFSETQRNKGNFPGRFSGRQFSNSRSEMNVSTLELGDSALYLCAISLGQAGDTQYFGPGTRLTVL.

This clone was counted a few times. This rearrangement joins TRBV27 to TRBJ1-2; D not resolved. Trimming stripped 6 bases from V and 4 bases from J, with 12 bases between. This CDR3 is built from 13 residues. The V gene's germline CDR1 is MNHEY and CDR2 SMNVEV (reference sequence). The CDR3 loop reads CASSLGQSYGYTF. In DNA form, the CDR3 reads TGTGCCAGCAGCTTAGGCCAGAGCTATGGCTACACCTTC.

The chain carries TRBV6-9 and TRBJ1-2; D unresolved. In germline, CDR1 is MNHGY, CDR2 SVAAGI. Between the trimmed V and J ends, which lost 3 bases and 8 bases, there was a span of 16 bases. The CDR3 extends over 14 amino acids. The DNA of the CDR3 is TGTGCCAGCAGTTACGGCCAGGCCCCGATGGGCTACACCTTC. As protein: CASSYGQAPMGYTF.

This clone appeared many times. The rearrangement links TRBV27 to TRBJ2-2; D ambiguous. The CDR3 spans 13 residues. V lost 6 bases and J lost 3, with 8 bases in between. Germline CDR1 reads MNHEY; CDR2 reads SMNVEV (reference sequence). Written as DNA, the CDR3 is TGTGCCAGCAGCCCACGATACACCGGGGAGCTGTTTTTT. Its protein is CASSPRYTGELFF.

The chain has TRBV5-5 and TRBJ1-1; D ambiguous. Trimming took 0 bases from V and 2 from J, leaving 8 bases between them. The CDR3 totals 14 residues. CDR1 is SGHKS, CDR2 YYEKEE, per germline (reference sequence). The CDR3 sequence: CASSLVPANTEAFF. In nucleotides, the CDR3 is TGTGCCAGCAGCTTGGTACCAGCCAACACTGAAGCTTTCTTT. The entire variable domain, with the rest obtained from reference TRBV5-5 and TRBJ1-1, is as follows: DAGVTQSPTHLIKTRGQQVTLRCSPISGHKSVSWYQQVLGQGPQFIFQYYEKEERGRGNFPDRFSARQFPNYSSELNVNALLLGDSALYLCASSLVPANTEAFFGQGTRLTVV.

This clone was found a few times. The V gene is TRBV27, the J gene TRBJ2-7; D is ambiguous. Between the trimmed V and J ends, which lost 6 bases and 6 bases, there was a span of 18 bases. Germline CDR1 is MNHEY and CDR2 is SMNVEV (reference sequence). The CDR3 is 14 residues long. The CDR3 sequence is CASRNTEPRVEQYF. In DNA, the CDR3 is TGTGCCAGCAGAAATACAGAACCCCGGGTCGAGCAGTACTTC.

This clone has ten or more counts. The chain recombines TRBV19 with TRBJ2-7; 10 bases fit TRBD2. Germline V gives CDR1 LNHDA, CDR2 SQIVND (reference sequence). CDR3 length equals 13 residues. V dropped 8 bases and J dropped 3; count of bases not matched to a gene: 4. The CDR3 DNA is TGTGCCAGTGGCGCTAGCGGGAGCTACGAGCAGTACTTC. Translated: CASGASGSYEQYF.